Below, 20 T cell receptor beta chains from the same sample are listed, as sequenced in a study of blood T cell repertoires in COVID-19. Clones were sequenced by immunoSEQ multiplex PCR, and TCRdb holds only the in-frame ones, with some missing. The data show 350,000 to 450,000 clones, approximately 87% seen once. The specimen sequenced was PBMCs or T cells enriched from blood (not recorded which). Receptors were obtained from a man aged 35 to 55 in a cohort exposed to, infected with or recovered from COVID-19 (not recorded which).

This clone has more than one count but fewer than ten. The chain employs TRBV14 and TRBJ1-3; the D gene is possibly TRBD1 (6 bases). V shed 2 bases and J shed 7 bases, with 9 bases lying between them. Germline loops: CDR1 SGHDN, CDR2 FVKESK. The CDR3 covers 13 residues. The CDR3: CASSQNRVNTIYF. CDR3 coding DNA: TGTGCCAGCAGCCAAAACAGGGTCAACACCATATATTTT.

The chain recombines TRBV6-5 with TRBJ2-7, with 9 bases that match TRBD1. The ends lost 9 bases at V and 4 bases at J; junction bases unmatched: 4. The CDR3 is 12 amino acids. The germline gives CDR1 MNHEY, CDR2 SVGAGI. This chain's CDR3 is CASTGGAYEQYF. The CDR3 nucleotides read TGTGCCAGTACAGGGGGCGCGTACGAGCAGTACTTC.

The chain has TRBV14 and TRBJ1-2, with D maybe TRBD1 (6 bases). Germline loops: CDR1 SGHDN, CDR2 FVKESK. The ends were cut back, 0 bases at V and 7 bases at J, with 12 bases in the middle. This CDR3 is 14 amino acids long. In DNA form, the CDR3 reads TGTGCCAGCAGCCAAGATTGGGGGGGCTCTGGCTACACCTTC. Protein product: CASSQDWGGSGYTF.

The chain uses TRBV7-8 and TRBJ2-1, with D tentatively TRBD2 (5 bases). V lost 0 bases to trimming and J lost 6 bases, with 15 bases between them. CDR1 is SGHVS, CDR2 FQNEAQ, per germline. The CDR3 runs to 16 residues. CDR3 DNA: TGTGCCAGCAGCTTAGCGTTTGTGACTACCCCCAATGAGCAGTTCTTC. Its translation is CASSLAFVTTPNEQFF. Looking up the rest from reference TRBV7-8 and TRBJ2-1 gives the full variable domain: GAGVSQSPRYKVAKRGQDVALRCDPISGHVSLFWYQQALGQGPEFLTYFQNEAQLDKSGLPSDRFFAERPEGSVSTLKIQRTQQEDSAVYLCASSLAFVTTPNEQFFGPGTRLTVL.

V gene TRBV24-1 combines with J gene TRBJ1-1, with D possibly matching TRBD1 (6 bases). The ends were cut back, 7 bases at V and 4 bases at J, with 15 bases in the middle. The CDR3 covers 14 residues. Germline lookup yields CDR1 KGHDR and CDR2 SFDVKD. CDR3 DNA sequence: TGTGCCACCAGACCCAGGGGCGGCTTCACTGAAGCTTTCTTT. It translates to CATRPRGGFTEAFF.

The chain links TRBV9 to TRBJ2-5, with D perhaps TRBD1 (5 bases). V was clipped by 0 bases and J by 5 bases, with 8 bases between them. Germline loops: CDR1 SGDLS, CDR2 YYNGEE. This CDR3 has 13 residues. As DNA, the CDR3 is TGTGCCAGCAGCGTAGCAGGGATGGAGACCCAGTACTTC. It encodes CASSVAGMETQYF.

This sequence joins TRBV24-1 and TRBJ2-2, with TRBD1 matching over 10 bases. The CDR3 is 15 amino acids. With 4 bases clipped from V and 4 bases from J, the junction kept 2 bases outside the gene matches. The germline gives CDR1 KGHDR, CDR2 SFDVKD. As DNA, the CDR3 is TGTGCCACCAGTGACCGGACAGGGGGCACCGGGGAGCTGTTTTTT. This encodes CATSDRTGGTGELFF.

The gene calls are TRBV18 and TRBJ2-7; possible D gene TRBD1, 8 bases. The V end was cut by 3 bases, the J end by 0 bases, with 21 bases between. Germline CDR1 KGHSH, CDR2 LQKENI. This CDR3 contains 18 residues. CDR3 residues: CASSPGAGGWTSSYEQYF. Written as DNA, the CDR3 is TGTGCCAGCTCACCGGGTGCAGGGGGCTGGACTAGCTCCTACGAGCAGTACTTC.

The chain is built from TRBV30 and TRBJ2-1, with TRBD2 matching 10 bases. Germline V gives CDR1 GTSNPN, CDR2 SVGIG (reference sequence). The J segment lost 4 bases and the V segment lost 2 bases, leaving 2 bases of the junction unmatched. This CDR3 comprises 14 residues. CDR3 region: CAWSLAGVYNEQFF. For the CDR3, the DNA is TGTGCCTGGAGTCTAGCGGGAGTTTACAATGAGCAGTTCTTC.

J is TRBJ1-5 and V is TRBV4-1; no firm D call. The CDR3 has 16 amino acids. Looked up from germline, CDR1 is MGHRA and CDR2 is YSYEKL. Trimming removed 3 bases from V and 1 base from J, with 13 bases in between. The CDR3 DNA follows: TGCGCCAGCAGCCAGGCTCTGGCGGCGAGCAATCAGCCCCAGCATTTT. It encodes CASSQALAASNQPQHF.

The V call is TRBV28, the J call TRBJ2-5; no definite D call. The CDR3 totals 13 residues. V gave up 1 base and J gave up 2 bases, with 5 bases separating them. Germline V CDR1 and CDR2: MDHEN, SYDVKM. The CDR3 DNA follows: TGTGCCAGCAGTTTATCTATTCAAGAGACCCAGTACTTC. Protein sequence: CASSLSIQETQYF.

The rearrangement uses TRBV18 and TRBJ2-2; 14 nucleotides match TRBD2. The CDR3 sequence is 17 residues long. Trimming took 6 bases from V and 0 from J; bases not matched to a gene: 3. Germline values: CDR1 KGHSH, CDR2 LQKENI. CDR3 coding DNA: TGTGCCAGCTCGAGACTAGCGGGAGGGACGAACACCGGGGAGCTGTTTTTT. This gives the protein CASSRLAGGTNTGELFF.

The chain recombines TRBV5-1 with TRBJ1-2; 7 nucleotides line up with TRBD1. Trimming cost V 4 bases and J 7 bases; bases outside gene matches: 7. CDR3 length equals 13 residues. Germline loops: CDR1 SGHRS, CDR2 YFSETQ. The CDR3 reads CASSLQGSAGYTF. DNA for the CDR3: TGCGCCAGCAGCCTACAGGGGTCTGCTGGCTACACCTTC.

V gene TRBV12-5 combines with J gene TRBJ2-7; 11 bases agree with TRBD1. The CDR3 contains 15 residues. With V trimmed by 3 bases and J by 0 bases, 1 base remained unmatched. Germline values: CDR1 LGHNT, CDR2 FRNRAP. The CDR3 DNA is TGTGCTAGTGGTTTAGGGACAGGGGGCTCCTACGAGCAGTACTTC. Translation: CASGLGTGGSYEQYF.

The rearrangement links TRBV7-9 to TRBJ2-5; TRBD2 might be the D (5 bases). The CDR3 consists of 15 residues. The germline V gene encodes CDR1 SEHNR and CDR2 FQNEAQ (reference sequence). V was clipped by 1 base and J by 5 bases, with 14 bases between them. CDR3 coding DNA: TGTGCCAGCAGCTTAGTAGGGAGCCTGGGGGAGACCCAGTACTTC. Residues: CASSLVGSLGETQYF.

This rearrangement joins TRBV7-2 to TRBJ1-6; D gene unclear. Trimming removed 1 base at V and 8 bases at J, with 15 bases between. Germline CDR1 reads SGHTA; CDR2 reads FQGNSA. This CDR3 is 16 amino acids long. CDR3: CASSLGPARIDSPLHF. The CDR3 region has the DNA TGTGCCAGCAGCTTAGGCCCGGCCAGGATCGATTCACCCCTCCACTTT.

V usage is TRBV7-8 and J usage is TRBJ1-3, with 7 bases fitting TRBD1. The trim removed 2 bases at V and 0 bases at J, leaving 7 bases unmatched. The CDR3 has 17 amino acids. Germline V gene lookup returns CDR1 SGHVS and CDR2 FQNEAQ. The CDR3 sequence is CASSLWTRGDSGNTIYF. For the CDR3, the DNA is TGTGCCAGCAGCTTATGGACCAGGGGGGACTCTGGAAACACCATATATTTT.

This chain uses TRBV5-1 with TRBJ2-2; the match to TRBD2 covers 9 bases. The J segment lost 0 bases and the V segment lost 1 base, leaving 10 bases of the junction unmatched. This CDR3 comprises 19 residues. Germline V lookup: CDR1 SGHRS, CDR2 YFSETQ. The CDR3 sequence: CASSLRASGATTNTGELFF. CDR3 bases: TGCGCCAGCAGCTTGCGGGCTAGCGGGGCGACAACGAACACCGGGGAGCTGTTTTTT. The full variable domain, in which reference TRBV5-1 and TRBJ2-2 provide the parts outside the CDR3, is KAGVTQTPRYLIKTRGQQVTLSCSPISGHRSVSWYQQTPGQGLQFLFEYFSETQRNKGNFPGRFSGRQFSNSRSEMNVSTLELGDSALYLCASSLRASGATTNTGELFFGEGSRLTVL.

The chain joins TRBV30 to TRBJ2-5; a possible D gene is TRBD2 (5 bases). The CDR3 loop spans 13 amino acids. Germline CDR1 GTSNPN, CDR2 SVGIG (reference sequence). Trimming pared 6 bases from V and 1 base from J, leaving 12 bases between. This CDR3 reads CACSRGVQETQYF. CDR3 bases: TGTGCCTGTTCTCGGGGAGTCCAAGAGACCCAGTACTTC.

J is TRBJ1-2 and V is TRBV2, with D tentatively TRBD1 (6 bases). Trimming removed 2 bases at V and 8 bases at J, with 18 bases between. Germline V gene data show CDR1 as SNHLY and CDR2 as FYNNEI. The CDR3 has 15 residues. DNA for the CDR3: TGTGCCAGCAGTGAACAGGGTCTGGGGGCGCCAGGCTACACCTTC. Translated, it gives CASSEQGLGAPGYTF.